This T cell receptor (beta chain) emerged from a study of blood T cell repertoires in COVID-19. In the study overall: PBMCs, B-cell-depleted T cells, or T cells provided the cDNA or gDNA that made up the material.

CDR3 length equals 13 residues. V gave up 0 bases and J gave up 8 bases, with 10 bases separating them. Looked up from germline, CDR1 is MGHRA and CDR2 is YSYEKL. Only in-frame clones appear in the TCRdb table, and some are missing; sequencing was by immunoSEQ multiplex PCR. The sample comprises fewer than 500,000 clones, about 89% of which are singletons, and around 4.4% rests with the top ten. The clonotype comes from a woman in her twenties or thirties with acute or convalescent COVID-19. Sequenced material: peripheral blood. The chain is built from TRBV4-1 and TRBJ1-2, with D maybe TRBD1 (6 bases). The CDR3 sequence: CASSQEGGVGYTF. The CDR3 DNA reads TGCGCCAGCAGCCAAGAAGGGGGGGTAGGCTACACCTTC.